Presented here are 3 T cell receptor beta chains from one specimen sequenced in a study of siplizumab effects on memory and regulatory T cells. TCRdb's copy holds only in-frame clones and misses some; the assay was immunoSEQ multiplex PCR. In the table there are tens of thousands of clones, more than 80% of which are singletons. The sequenced material came from CD8+ T cells sorted from blood. These receptor sequences come from a human donor in good health.

The chain is built from TRBV18 and TRBJ2-1; D is perhaps TRBD1 or TRBD2 (9 bases each). The CDR3 is made up of 16 amino acids. V shed 3 bases and J shed 8 bases, with 20 bases lying between them. Germline V CDR1 and CDR2: KGHSH, LQKENI. The CDR3 nucleotides read TGTGCCAGCTCACCGCTAGCGGGACAGGGTTGGGATGAGCAGTTCTTC. Amino acids: CASSPLAGQGWDEQFF.

The chain recombines TRBV7-6 with TRBJ2-7, with 9 bases lining up with TRBD1. Trimming at V came to 5 bases and at J to 5 bases, leaving 7 bases not matched to a gene. Germline CDR1 is SGHVS and CDR2 is FNYEAQ. CDR3 length: 14 residues. The chain's CDR3 is CASSRDREVDEQYF. The CDR3, as DNA: TGTGCCAGCAGCCGGGACAGGGAAGTAGACGAGCAGTACTTC.

This clone was counted only a few times. The chain recombines TRBV29-1 with TRBJ2-1, with D hard to call. V gave up 2 bases and J gave up 0 bases, with 11 bases separating them. Germline CDR1 SQVTM, CDR2 ANQGSEA. This CDR3 is built from 15 residues. CDR3 sequence reads: CSVEPPGSSYNEQFF. As DNA, the CDR3 is TGCAGCGTTGAACCTCCAGGTAGCTCCTACAATGAGCAGTTCTTC.